One sample yielded the 14 T cell receptor beta chains listed below, sequenced in a study of blood T cell repertoires in COVID-19. Profiling relied on immunoSEQ multiplex PCR, and the TCRdb table lists in-frame clones only, not all of them. The sample has some 340,000 clones, over 70% seen once; the top ten hold 2.5% to 3.5%. Sequenced material: peripheral blood. Receptors originate from a man under 40 with active or convalescent COVID-19.

This chain links TRBV18 with TRBJ2-5, with TRBD1 as a possible D gene (5 bases). Trimming shortened V by 1 base and J by 2 bases, and 5 bases separated the two germline ends. CDR3 size: 13 residues. CDR1 and CDR2 from the germline V gene are KGHSH and LQKENI. CDR3 protein: CASSPRQQETQYF. DNA for the CDR3: TGTGCCAGCTCACCACGACAGCAAGAGACCCAGTACTTC.

This clone showed up just once. This chain joins TRBV5-1 and TRBJ1-1; D not certain. This CDR3 has 15 amino acids. Looked up from germline, CDR1 is SGHRS and CDR2 is YFSETQ. Trimming removed 4 bases at V and 1 base at J, with 14 bases between. The CDR3 loop is CASSQTPGANTEAFF. CDR3 DNA sequence: TGCGCCAGCAGCCAGACCCCGGGAGCGAACACTGAAGCTTTCTTT.

The chain employs TRBV9 and TRBJ2-3; TRBD2 matches at 12 bases. The CDR3 length is 16 residues. The V segment lost 4 bases and the J segment 4 bases; nucleotides outside the gene matches: 7. Germline V gene sequence: CDR1 SGDLS, CDR2 YYNGEE. The CDR3, as DNA: TGTGCCAGCAGCTCCCGACTAGCGGGAGTGGCAGATACGCAGTATTTT. It codes for CASSSRLAGVADTQYF.

CDR3 loop: CSVKLAGAAIGEQFF. For the CDR3, the DNA is TGCAGCGTTAAACTAGCGGGAGCCGCTATAGGTGAGCAGTTCTTC. V and J are TRBV29-1 and TRBJ2-1, with 11 bases that match TRBD2. The junction had 12 bases not matched to a gene; V was cut back by 5 bases and J by 9 bases. The CDR3 sequence is 15 residues long. In germline, CDR1 is SQVTM, CDR2 ANQGSEA.

V is TRBV7-2 and J is TRBJ2-7, with D perhaps matching TRBD2 (6 bases). The CDR3 has 15 amino acids. V lost 0 bases and J lost 6, with 15 bases in between. Germline V gene sequence: CDR1 SGHTA, CDR2 FQGNSA. The CDR3 DNA is TGTGCCAGCAGCTTAGCGCGACTAGAGGCGGGCGAGCAGTACTTC. Translating it yields CASSLARLEAGEQYF.

V usage is TRBV7-8 and J usage is TRBJ1-2; TRBD1 matches at 8 bases. V lost 5 bases and J lost 4; bases outside the gene matches: 9. The CDR3 is 15 amino acids. CDR1 and CDR2 (germline): SGHVS, FQNEAQ. The CDR3: CASSPRQGSFYGYTF. The CDR3 DNA sequence: TGTGCCAGCAGCCCCCGACAGGGGTCTTTCTATGGCTACACCTTC.

The chain combines TRBV7-8 with TRBJ1-6; possible D gene TRBD1, 5 bases. With 1 base removed from V and 9 bases from J, the gap between germline ends came to 13 bases. This CDR3 spans 15 amino acids. CDR1 is SGHVS, CDR2 FQNEAQ, per germline. The CDR3: CASSLEYQGGSPLHF. CDR3 in DNA: TGTGCCAGCAGCTTAGAATACCAGGGCGGTTCACCCCTCCACTTT. Full variable domain (outside the CDR3, taken from reference TRBV7-8 and TRBJ1-6): GAGVSQSPRYKVAKRGQDVALRCDPISGHVSLFWYQQALGQGPEFLTYFQNEAQLDKSGLPSDRFFAERPEGSVSTLKIQRTQQEDSAVYLCASSLEYQGGSPLHFGNGTRLTVT.

This chain connects TRBV7-2 to TRBJ2-2; D possibly corresponds to TRBD1 (6 bases). CDR3 length equals 15 residues. Between the trimmed V and J ends, which lost 0 bases and 5 bases, there was a span of 10 bases. Germline V lookup: CDR1 SGHTA, CDR2 FQGNSA. The CDR3 bases are TGTGCCAGCAGCTTAGCGGGGGCTAAGACCGGGGAGCTGTTTTTT. It encodes CASSLAGAKTGELFF.

This sequence joins TRBV7-9 and TRBJ2-7; a possible D gene is TRBD2 (5 bases). Germline V gives CDR1 SEHNR, CDR2 FQNEAQ (reference sequence). Deletions cut 4 bases from V and 3 bases from J, with 16 bases between. The CDR3 spans 15 residues. The DNA of the CDR3 is TGTGCCAGCAGCTACGGGATCTCCCCCGGCTACGAGCAGTACTTC. Translated: CASSYGISPGYEQYF.

The V call is TRBV9, the J call TRBJ1-6, with no clear D. The CDR3 length is 15 residues. V lost 5 bases, J lost 1 base, and 10 bases lay in between. Germline V lookup: CDR1 SGDLS, CDR2 YYNGEE. CDR3 loop: CASSRAGSYNSPLHF. The CDR3 nucleotides read TGTGCCAGCAGTCGGGCGGGGTCCTATAATTCACCCCTCCACTTT.

The J gene is TRBJ2-3, the V gene TRBV7-3, with 11 bases fitting TRBD2. Germline-derived CDR1 and CDR2 are SGHTA and FQGTGA. The CDR3 totals 20 residues. V shed 1 base and J 2 bases; nucleotides not matched to a gene: 14. The CDR3 nucleotides read TGTGCCAGCAGCTTAAAGGGACTAGCGGCCGGATTACCTTACACAGATACGCAGTATTTT. Its translation is CASSLKGLAAGLPYTDTQYF.

The chain recombines TRBV6-6 with TRBJ1-1, with a weak D call TRBD1 (5 bases). The CDR3 covers 15 residues. Germline assignment: CDR1 MNHNY and CDR2 SVGAGI (reference sequence). V was cut by 2 bases and J by 4 bases, with 14 bases left in between. The CDR3 bases are TGTGCCAGCAGTTACCTCGGGGGAGCCGGCACTGAAGCTTTCTTT. Encoded protein: CASSYLGGAGTEAFF.

The chain is built from TRBV5-1 and TRBJ2-7; possibly TRBD2 for D (6 bases). Trimming took off 7 bases at V and 0 bases at J, with 20 bases between the two ends. Germline assignment: CDR1 SGHRS and CDR2 YFSETQ. CDR3 length: 16 residues. CDR3 region: CASSGTPLRISYEQYF. Written as DNA, the CDR3 is TGCGCCAGCTCCGGGACTCCTCTACGGATCTCCTACGAGCAGTACTTC.

The rearrangement links TRBV5-4 to TRBJ2-7, with 11 bases lining up with TRBD1. This CDR3 contains 14 residues. V lost 3 bases to trimming and J lost 3 bases; unmatched junction nucleotides: 2. Germline CDR1 SGHNT, CDR2 YYREEE (reference sequence). CDR3 sequence: CASSSGTGGYEQYF. CDR3 in DNA: TGTGCCAGCAGCTCAGGGACAGGGGGCTACGAGCAGTACTTC.